The entry below describes one T cell receptor beta chain. The CDR3 totals 15 residues. V was pared by 5 bases and J by 0 bases, with 14 bases between. Primed by a sample-barcoded 5' primer and a J-beta primer mix, a second PCR proceeded for about 6 to 12 cycles. TCRdb re-derived calls from the 5' RACE reads in MiXCR, one entry per CDR3 protein. The data hold 650,000 to 950,000 distinct CDR3 sequences, with around 42% observed a single time. The data are from a study of blood T cells in healthy people across ages. The rearrangement links TRBV12-3 or TRBV12-4 to TRBJ2-7; maybe TRBD1 (7 bases). This receptor was identified in a man in his sixties in good health. The sequenced sample was blood. CDR3 coding DNA: TGTGCCAGCAGTCCCCCAGGGGGGAACTCCTACGAGCAGTACTTC. As protein: CASSPPGGNSYEQYF.